This T cell receptor beta chain was sequenced during a study of cytomegalovirus exposure and HLA in healthy donors. Findings and limits, study-wide: The authors reported that TCR beta sequences could predict HLA-A and HLA-B alleles. These predictions were accurate for most subjects in the first cohort. TCR beta V- and J-gene trimming was later associated with a missense DCLRE1C variant.

Donors were nominally healthy when sampled, though unrecorded immune exposures were likely. Notes on this clone: Its target is not known.

Primers included in the PCR were 60 Vbeta and 13 Jbeta primers. Sequencing used immunoSEQ multiplex PCR; TCRdb keeps in-frame clones, though not all of them. The sample carries some 96,000 clones, under 80% recorded once. The origin of this receptor is a man aged 40-49 years in good health and CMV-seronegative. Source material: PBMCs.

As DNA, the CDR3 is TGTGCCAGCAGCGTAGGGGGACAGGGAGGGGTCGCCGGGGAGCTGTTTTTT. Its translation is CASSVGGQGGVAGELFF. The V call is TRBV9, the J call TRBJ2-2; 9 bases map to TRBD1. Germline V lookup: CDR1 SGDLS, CDR2 YYNGEE. With 0 bases clipped from V and 6 bases from J, the junction kept 9 bases outside the gene matches. CDR3 length equals 17 residues.